Each of the 20 T cell receptor beta chains below was sequenced from the same sample in a study of shared clonotypes between healthy human individuals (TCRdb year 2020). Library generation was performed with the immunoSEQ multiplex PCR assay. TCRdb took this table from immuneACCESS and kept in-frame rearrangements with V and J called. Such tables lack part of the clones; where checked against another copy, unresolved V genes explain under half of the gap, and the rest is unexplained. This sample gives 560,000 or so clones in total; roughly 95% of them show up just once. About 0.12% of the sample is in the top ten clones. For the CD8 naive samples, CD45RO-negative cells were positively selected for CCR7, yielding a CD45RA+CCR7+ population from which TemRA cells were excluded. Sequenced material: naive CD8+ T cells sorted from blood. According to the study, the label for this sample's cell subset or site signals: CD45RA+CCR7+. The receptors were gathered from a woman younger than 45 in good health.

Turning to this clone: This specimen includes other DNA sequences encoding the same CDR3. The chain links TRBV28 to TRBJ2-7; no clear D gene. Germline V gene sequence: CDR1 MDHEN, CDR2 SYDVKM. This CDR3 spans 13 amino acids. Trimming removed 2 bases from V and 2 bases from J, with 7 bases in between. CDR3: CASSLLKAYEQYF. The CDR3 bases are TGTGCCAGCAGTTTACTGAAGGCCTACGAGCAGTACTTC.

The J gene is TRBJ2-3, the V gene TRBV27, with a possible D match to TRBD1 (7 bases). Germline CDR1 and CDR2: MNHEY and SMNVEV (reference sequence). Trimming removed 3 bases at V and 6 bases at J, with 19 bases between. The CDR3 is made up of 16 amino acids. CDR3 sequence reads: CASSFQDLRGVDTQYF. The DNA for the CDR3 is TGTGCCAGCAGTTTCCAGGACCTCAGGGGGGTGGATACGCAGTATTTT.

The chain joins TRBV14 to TRBJ2-2; 7 bases match TRBD1. The CDR3 has 15 amino acids. Trimming removed 6 bases from V and 2 bases from J; junction bases left unmatched: 6. Germline CDR1 reads SGHDN; CDR2 reads FVKESK. CDR3 nucleotides: TGTGCCAGCAGGCCCGGGACAGACAACACCGGGGAGCTGTTTTTT. This translates into CASRPGTDNTGELFF.

The chain employs TRBV5-6 and TRBJ2-7, with D possibly matching TRBD1 (6 bases). In germline, CDR1 is SGHDT, CDR2 YYEEEE. V gave up 2 bases and J gave up 5 bases, with 11 bases separating them. There are 13 residues in the CDR3. CDR3 in amino acids: CASSLIRGDEQYF. CDR3 DNA sequence: TGTGCCAGCAGCTTAATCAGGGGCGACGAGCAGTACTTC.

The gene calls are TRBV27 and TRBJ2-5, with 12 bases that match TRBD2. The CDR3 totals 17 residues. Trimming took 5 bases from V and 1 from J; bases not matched to a gene: 8. The germline V gene has CDR1 MNHEY and CDR2 SMNVEV (reference sequence). CDR3 residues: CASSPLGLAGFQETQYF. CDR3 bases: TGTGCCAGCAGTCCCCTTGGACTAGCGGGATTCCAAGAGACCCAGTACTTC.

V and J are TRBV7-9 and TRBJ2-5; perhaps D is TRBD1 or TRBD2 (5 bases each). V lost 5 bases to trimming and J lost 9 bases, with 16 bases between them. CDR1 SEHNR and CDR2 FQNEAQ come from the germline V gene (reference sequence). The CDR3 contains 13 residues. The CDR3: CASSLDRPGAQYF. The CDR3 coding sequence is TGTGCCAGCAGCCTAGACAGACCCGGGGCCCAGTACTTC.

Here the CDR3 reads CASSFPSEGTSGTQYF. As DNA, the CDR3 is TGTGCCAGCAGCTTCCCCTCCGAGGGAACGTCGGGGACCCAGTACTTC. The V and J genes are TRBV7-8 and TRBJ2-5; a weak D match, TRBD2 (5 bases). This CDR3 has 16 amino acids. Trimming cost V 3 bases and J 7 bases, with 21 bases left between them. Germline V CDR1 and CDR2: SGHVS, FQNEAQ.

The rearrangement joins TRBV7-8 to TRBJ1-3; TRBD1 might be the D (6 bases). CDR1 and CDR2 (germline): SGHVS, FQNEAQ. CDR3 length: 15 residues. V lost 5 bases and J lost 3, with 14 bases in between. This CDR3 is CASSLTGTNGNTIYF. Here the CDR3 DNA reads TGTGCCAGCAGCCTGACCGGGACAAATGGAAACACCATATATTTT.

The rearrangement uses TRBV4-1 and TRBJ2-1, with 9 bases identical to TRBD2. The V gene's germline CDR1 is MGHRA and CDR2 YSYEKL. Trimming removed 2 bases from V and 7 bases from J; junction bases left unmatched: 9. This CDR3 comprises 16 residues. The CDR3 here is CASSQLLAGGLNEQFF. CDR3 in DNA: TGCGCCAGCAGCCAATTACTGGCGGGAGGGCTTAATGAGCAGTTCTTC.

V is TRBV30 and J is TRBJ2-7; TRBD1 matches at 8 bases. This CDR3 contains 12 residues. The germline V gene encodes CDR1 GTSNPN and CDR2 SVGIG (reference sequence). The ends lost 3 bases at V and 4 bases at J; junction bases unmatched: 2. The CDR3 spells CAWSGQGYEQYF. In nucleotides, the CDR3 is TGTGCCTGGAGCGGACAGGGTTACGAGCAGTACTTC.

The chain carries TRBV14 and TRBJ1-1; D unclear. The CDR3 has 15 residues. Trimming stripped 4 bases from V and 6 bases from J, with 18 bases between. Germline V lookup: CDR1 SGHDN, CDR2 FVKESK. The CDR3 bases are TGTGCCAGCAGCCTGAGCTTATTCGGATCCGCTGAAGCTTTCTTT. It codes for CASSLSLFGSAEAFF.

The rearrangement joins TRBV28 to TRBJ1-3, with TRBD1 as a possible D gene (5 bases). V shed 4 bases and J shed 3 bases, with 16 bases lying between them. Germline-derived CDR1 and CDR2 are MDHEN and SYDVKM. The CDR3 consists of 16 residues. The CDR3 sequence is CASSSPPRVGGNTIYF. In DNA form, the CDR3 reads TGTGCCAGCAGTTCCCCCCCCAGGGTTGGTGGAAACACCATATATTTT.

The gene calls are TRBV6-1 and TRBJ2-7; TRBD1 is a possible D gene (6 bases). V was pared by 4 bases and J by 3 bases, with 10 bases between. There are 13 residues in the CDR3. Germline loops: CDR1 MNHNS, CDR2 SASEGT. The chain's CDR3 is CASSASQGYEQYF. The CDR3, as DNA: TGTGCCAGCAGTGCTTCACAGGGCTACGAGCAGTACTTC.

The genes are TRBV11-2 and TRBJ2-1, with D tentatively TRBD1 (6 bases). The V gene lost 2 bases and the J gene lost 0 bases, with 11 bases spanning the gap. The germline CDR1 and CDR2 sequences are SGHAT and FQNNGV. The CDR3 has 16 residues. The DNA for the CDR3 is TGTGCCAGCAGCTTACCAGAGACAGGCTCCTACAATGAGCAGTTCTTC. It codes for CASSLPETGSYNEQFF.

The rearrangement uses TRBV28 and TRBJ2-7; possible D gene TRBD1, 5 bases. Trimming cost V 5 bases and J 2 bases, with 7 bases left between them. Germline lookup yields CDR1 MDHEN and CDR2 SYDVKM. CDR3 length: 12 amino acids. The CDR3 protein is CASSQGAYEQYF. The CDR3 nucleotides are TGTGCCAGCAGTCAGGGTGCCTACGAGCAGTACTTC.

This chain uses TRBV19 with TRBJ2-7, with 11 bases that match TRBD1. V was pared by 4 bases and J by 4 bases, with 6 bases of the junction left unmatched. Looked up from germline, CDR1 is LNHDA and CDR2 is SQIVND (reference sequence). The CDR3 is 15 amino acids. The chain's CDR3 is CASSTGQGATYEQYF. The CDR3 nucleotides are TGTGCCAGTAGTACCGGACAGGGGGCAACTTACGAGCAGTACTTC.

The chain combines TRBV7-9 with TRBJ1-2; tentatively, D is TRBD1 (5 bases). Deletions cut 3 bases from V and 7 bases from J, with 12 bases between. This CDR3 has 13 residues. In germline, CDR1 is SEHNR, CDR2 FQNEAQ (reference sequence). CDR3 nucleotides: TGTGCCAGCAGCTTGGGACTAATGGGTGGCTACACCTTC. The encoded protein is CASSLGLMGGYTF.

The V gene is TRBV27, the J gene TRBJ1-1; unclear D gene. The CDR3 extends over 13 amino acids. Germline V gives CDR1 MNHEY, CDR2 SMNVEV (reference sequence). V was pared by 5 bases and J by 1 base, with 8 bases between. CDR3 DNA sequence: TGTGCCAGCAGTCCAAGACAGAACACTGAAGCTTTCTTT. Translated, it gives CASSPRQNTEAFF.

This clone was detected only once. The genes are TRBV7-9 and TRBJ2-1; possible D gene TRBD1, 5 bases. The V end was cut by 5 bases, the J end by 6 bases, with 26 bases between. Germline CDR1 and CDR2: SEHNR and FQNEAQ (reference sequence). There are 18 residues in the CDR3. In DNA form, the CDR3 reads TGTGCCAGCAGCCCTGGGCTCTGGGGCAGGGTGGATCGCAATGAGCAGTTCTTC. This sequence encodes CASSPGLWGRVDRNEQFF.

J is TRBJ2-5 and V is TRBV18, with D perhaps matching TRBD1 or TRBD2 (5 bases each). The DNA end favors TRBJ2-7, so the J call may be wrong. The CDR3 covers 17 residues. Germline V CDR1 and CDR2: KGHSH, LQKENI. The CDR3 DNA follows: TGTGCCAGCTCACCACCGTCCGGGACCCCAAGCTCCTACGAGCAGTACTTC. Translated: CASSPPSGTPSSYEQYF.